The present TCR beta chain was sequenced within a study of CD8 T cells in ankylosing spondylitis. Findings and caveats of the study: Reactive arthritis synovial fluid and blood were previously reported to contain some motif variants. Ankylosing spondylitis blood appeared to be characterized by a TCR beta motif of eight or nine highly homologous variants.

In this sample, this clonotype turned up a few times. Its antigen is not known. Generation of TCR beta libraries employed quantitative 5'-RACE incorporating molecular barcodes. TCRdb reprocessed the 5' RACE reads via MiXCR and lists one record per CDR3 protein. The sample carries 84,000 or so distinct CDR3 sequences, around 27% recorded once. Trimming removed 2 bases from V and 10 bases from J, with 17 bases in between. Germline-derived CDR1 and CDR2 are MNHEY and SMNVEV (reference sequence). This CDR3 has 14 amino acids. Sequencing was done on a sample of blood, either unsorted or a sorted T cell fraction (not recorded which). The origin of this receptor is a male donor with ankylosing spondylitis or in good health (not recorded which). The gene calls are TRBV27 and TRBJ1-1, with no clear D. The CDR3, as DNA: TGTGCCAGCAGTTTAGTGTTTGGGCAGTTAAGAGCTTTCTTT. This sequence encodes CASSLVFGQLRAFF.